This T cell receptor (beta chain) was identified during a study of T cells after yellow fever vaccination. Study-wide results and limits: Boosting was followed by the reappearance of most primary-vaccination clones (approximately 95% CD4, about 90% CD8). The study found a weaker secondary response that peaked faster, day 5 versus 15. CD4 and CD8 compartments shared a small share of clonotypes.

By 5'RACE template switching, TCR cDNA was produced, with a universal primer site and UMIs added in the process. TCRdb re-derived calls from the 5' RACE reads in MiXCR, one entry per CDR3 protein. The sample records 100,000 to 150,000 distinct CDR3 sequences, over 8% being singletons. The CDR3 extends over 14 amino acids. Germline lookup yields CDR1 LGHNA and CDR2 YNFKEQ. V shed 2 bases and J 1 base; nucleotides not matched to a gene: 1. A remark on this clonotype: Its antigen is undetermined.

The sequencing used CD8+ T cells sorted from PBMCs, collected on the day of the yellow fever booster vaccination. This TCR came from a man between 18 and 29 years old who received the YFV17D yellow fever vaccine. The chain couples TRBV4-2 to TRBJ1-1; 7 bases are a match to TRBD1. CDR3 sequence reads: CASSQRQGNTEAFF. The CDR3 bases are TGTGCCAGCAGCCAACGACAGGGGAACACTGAAGCTTTCTTT.